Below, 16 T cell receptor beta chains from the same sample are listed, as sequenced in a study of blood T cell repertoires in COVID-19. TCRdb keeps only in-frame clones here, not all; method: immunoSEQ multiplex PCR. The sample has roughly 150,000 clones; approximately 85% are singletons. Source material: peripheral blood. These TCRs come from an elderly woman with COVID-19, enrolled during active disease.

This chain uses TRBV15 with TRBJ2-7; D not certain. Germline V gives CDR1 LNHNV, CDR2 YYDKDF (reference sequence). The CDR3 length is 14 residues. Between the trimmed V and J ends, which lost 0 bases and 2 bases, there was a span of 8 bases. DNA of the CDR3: TGTGCCACCAGCAGAGAGCTATCTGCCTACGAGCAGTACTTC. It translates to CATSRELSAYEQYF.

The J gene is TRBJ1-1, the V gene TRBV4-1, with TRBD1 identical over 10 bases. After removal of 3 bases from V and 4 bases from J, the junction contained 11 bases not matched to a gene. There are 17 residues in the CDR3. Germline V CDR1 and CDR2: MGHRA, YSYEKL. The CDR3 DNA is TGCGCCAGCAGCCACGACTATGGGACAGGGGTTTCCACTGAAGCTTTCTTT. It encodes CASSHDYGTGVSTEAFF.

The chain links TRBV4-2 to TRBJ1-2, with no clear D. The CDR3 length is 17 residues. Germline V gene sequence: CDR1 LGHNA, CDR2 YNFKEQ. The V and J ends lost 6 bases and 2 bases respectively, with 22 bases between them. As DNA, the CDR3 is TGTGCCAGCAGTCTCCGATGGAGGGAGAGCACCAACTATGGCTACACCTTC. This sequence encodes CASSLRWRESTNYGYTF.

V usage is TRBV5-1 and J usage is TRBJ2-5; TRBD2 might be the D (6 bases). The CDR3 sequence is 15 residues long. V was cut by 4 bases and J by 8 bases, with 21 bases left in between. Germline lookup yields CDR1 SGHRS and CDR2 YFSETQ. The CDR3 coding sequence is TGCGCCAGCAGCCTCCGGACTACTACACTGGGTACCCAGTACTTC. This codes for CASSLRTTTLGTQYF.

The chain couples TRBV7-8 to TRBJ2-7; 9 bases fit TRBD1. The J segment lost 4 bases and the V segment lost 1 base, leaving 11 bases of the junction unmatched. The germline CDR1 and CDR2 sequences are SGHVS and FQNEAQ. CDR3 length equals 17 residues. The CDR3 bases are TGTGCCAGCAGCTTAGGCACAGGGGGCTTTGAGGTATACGAGCAGTACTTC. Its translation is CASSLGTGGFEVYEQYF.

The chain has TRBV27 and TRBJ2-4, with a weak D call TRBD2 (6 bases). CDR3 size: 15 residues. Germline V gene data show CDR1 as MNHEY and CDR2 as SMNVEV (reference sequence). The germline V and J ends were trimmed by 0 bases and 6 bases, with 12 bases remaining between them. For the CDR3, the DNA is TGTGCCAGCAGTTTATCGTGGCAGGAGGGAAACATTCAGTACTTC. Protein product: CASSLSWQEGNIQYF.

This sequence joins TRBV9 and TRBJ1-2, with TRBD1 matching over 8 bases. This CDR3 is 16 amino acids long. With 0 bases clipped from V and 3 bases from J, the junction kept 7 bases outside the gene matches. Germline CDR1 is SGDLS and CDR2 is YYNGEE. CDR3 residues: CASSVGRTGIDYGYTF. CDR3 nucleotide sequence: TGTGCCAGCAGCGTAGGAAGGACAGGGATTGACTATGGCTACACCTTC.

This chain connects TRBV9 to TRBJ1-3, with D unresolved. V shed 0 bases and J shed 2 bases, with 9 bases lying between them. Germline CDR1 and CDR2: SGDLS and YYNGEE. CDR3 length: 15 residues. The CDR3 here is CASSVGQTTGNTIYF. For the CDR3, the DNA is TGTGCCAGCAGCGTAGGCCAGACTACTGGAAACACCATATATTTT.

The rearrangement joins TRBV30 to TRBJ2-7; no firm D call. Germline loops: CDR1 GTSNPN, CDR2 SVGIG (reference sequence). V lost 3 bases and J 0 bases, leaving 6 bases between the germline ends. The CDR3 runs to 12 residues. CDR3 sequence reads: CAWSPSSYEQYF. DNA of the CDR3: TGTGCCTGGAGCCCCTCCTCCTACGAGCAGTACTTC.

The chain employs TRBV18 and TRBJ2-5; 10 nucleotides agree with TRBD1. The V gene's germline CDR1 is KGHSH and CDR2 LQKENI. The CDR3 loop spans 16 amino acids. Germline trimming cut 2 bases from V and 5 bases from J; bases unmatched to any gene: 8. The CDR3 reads CASSPSAGTGDETQYF. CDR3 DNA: TGTGCCAGCTCACCATCCGCCGGGACAGGGGACGAGACCCAGTACTTC. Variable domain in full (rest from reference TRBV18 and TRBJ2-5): NAGVMQNPRHLVRRRGQEARLRCSPMKGHSHVYWYRQLPEEGLKFMVYLQKENIIDESGMPKERFSAEFPKEGPSILRIQQVVRGDSAAYFCASSPSAGTGDETQYFGPGTRLLVL.

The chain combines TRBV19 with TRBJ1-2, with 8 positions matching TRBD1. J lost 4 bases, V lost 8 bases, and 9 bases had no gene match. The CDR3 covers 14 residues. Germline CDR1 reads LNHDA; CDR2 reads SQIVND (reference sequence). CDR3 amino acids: CASDDTGTGYGYTF. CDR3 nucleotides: TGTGCCAGTGATGATACCGGGACAGGCTATGGCTACACCTTC. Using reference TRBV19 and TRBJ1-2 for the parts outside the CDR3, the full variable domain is DGGITQSPKYLFRKEGQNVTLSCEQNLNHDAMYWYRQDPGQGLRLIYYSQIVNDFQKGDIAEGYSVSREKKESFPLTVTSAQKNPTAFYLCASDDTGTGYGYTFGSGTRLTVV.

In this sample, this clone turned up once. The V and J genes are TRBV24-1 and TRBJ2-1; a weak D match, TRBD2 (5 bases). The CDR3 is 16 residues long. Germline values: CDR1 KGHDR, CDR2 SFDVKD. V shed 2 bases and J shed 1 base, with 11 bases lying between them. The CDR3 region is CATSDSSGPSYNEQFF. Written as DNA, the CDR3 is TGTGCCACCAGTGATTCGAGCGGACCTTCCTACAATGAGCAGTTCTTC.

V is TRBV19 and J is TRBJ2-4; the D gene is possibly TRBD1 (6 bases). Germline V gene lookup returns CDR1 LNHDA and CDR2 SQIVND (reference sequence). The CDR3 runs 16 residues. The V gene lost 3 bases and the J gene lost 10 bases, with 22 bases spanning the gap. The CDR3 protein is CASSMGPGRGRPIQYF. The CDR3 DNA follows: TGTGCCAGTAGTATGGGTCCCGGCAGGGGTCGCCCGATTCAGTACTTC. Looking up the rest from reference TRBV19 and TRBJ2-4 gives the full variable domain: DGGITQSPKYLFRKEGQNVTLSCEQNLNHDAMYWYRQDPGQGLRLIYYSQIVNDFQKGDIAEGYSVSREKKESFPLTVTSAQKNPTAFYLCASSMGPGRGRPIQYFGAGTRLSVL.

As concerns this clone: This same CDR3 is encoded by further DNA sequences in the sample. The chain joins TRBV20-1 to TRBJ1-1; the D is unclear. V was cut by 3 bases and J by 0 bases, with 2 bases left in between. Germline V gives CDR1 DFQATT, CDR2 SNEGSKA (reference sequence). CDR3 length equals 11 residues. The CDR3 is CSASVNTEAFF. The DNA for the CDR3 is TGCAGTGCTAGCGTGAACACTGAAGCTTTCTTT.

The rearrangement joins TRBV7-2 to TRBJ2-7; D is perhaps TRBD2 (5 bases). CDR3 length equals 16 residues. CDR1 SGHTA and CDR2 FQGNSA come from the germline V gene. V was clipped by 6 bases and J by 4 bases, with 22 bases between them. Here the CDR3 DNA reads TGTGCCAGCAGACCTTTAACGGGGAAACTGGGATACGAGCAGTACTTC. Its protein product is CASRPLTGKLGYEQYF.

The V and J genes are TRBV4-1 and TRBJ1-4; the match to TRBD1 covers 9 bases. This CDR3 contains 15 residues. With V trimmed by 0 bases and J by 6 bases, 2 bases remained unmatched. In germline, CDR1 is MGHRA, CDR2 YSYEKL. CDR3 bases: TGCGCCAGCAGCCAAGATTGGGACAGGGATGAAAAACTGTTTTTT. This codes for CASSQDWDRDEKLFF.